A selection of T cell receptor beta chains follows, all from one sample in a study of OX40 agonist ivuxolimab in advanced cancers. Clones were read by immunoSEQ multiplex PCR, and TCRdb kept only the in-frame ones, dropping some. The sample gives approximately 43,000 clones, around 81% of which show up once; roughly 2.7% is in the top ten. The specimen comprised CD4+ or CD8+ T cells sorted from blood, sampled in a trial of the OX40 agonist ivuxolimab. The receptor set was obtained from an adult with an advanced solid tumor such as melanoma, head and neck, liver or kidney cancer. Both conserved end residues are part of each CDR3. A D gene is named only where the DNA matches it firmly. Not all rows give a size; the values are once, few, many and, for expanded clones, a class.

TGTGCCAGCAGGTCGGGCTCGGGGGAGCAGTACTTC,CASRSGSGEQYF,NA,TRBV28,few,TRBJ2-7
TGTGCCAGTAGTATCGGCGGAGGCTCTGGAAACACCATATATTTT,CASSIGGGSGNTIYF,NA,TRBV19,NA,TRBJ1-3
TGTGCCAGCAGTTGGACTAGCGGCTTTCACACAGATACGCAGTATTTT,CASSWTSGFHTDTQYF,TRBD2,TRBV6-5,NA,TRBJ2-3
TGTGCCAGCAGCTTAGACTCCTACTATGGCTACACCTTC,CASSLDSYYGYTF,NA,TRBV7-2,NA,TRBJ1-2
TGTGCCAGCAGTCGCCCCGTTACGGGGGCCGGGGAGCTGTTTTTT,CASSRPVTGAGELFF,NA,TRBV6-5,NA,TRBJ2-2
TGTGCCAGCAGTCCCTCGCAGGGGTGGGGCACAGATACGCAGTATTTT,CASSPSQGWGTDTQYF,NA,TRBV28,NA,TRBJ2-3
TGTGCCAGCAGCCAAAACCCCCGCTACGAGCAGTACTTC,CASSQNPRYEQYF,NA,TRBV14,NA,TRBJ2-7
TGTGCCAGCAGTCCCTTTGGGGGGTCCAATCAGCCCCAGCATTTT,CASSPFGGSNQPQHF,NA,TRBV28,NA,TRBJ1-5
TGTGCCAGCAGCTTCGAGCGGGATTCCTACGAGCAGTACTTC,CASSFERDSYEQYF,TRBD2,TRBV7-8,few,TRBJ2-7
TGTGCCTGGAGTCAGGGGAGGCCCACAGATACGCAGTATTTT,CAWSQGRPTDTQYF,NA,TRBV30,NA,TRBJ2-3
TGTGCCAGCAGCACTGGGACTAGCGGGAGGGGGGAGCAGTACTTC,CASSTGTSGRGEQYF,TRBD2,TRBV7-6,once,TRBJ2-7
TGCAGTGCTAGAGAACGGACGGTTTTCTTT,CSARERTVFF,NA,TRBV20-1,few,TRBJ1-1
TGTGCCAGCAGCTTAGGGCCCTTCGGAGAGCAGTACTTC,CASSLGPFGEQYF,NA,TRBV7-2,NA,TRBJ2-7
TGTGCCATCAGTGAAAGGGATGGGGCCAACGTCCTGACTTTC,CAISERDGANVLTF,NA,TRBV10-3,NA,TRBJ2-6
TGTGCCAGCAGCTTGAGAAGGGAGCAGTACTTC,CASSLRREQYF,NA,TRBV7-8,few,TRBJ2-7
TGCGCCAGCAGCCAAGACGGCGGGGAGCTGTTTTTT,CASSQDGGELFF,NA,TRBV4-3,once,TRBJ2-2
TGTGCCAGCTCACCCCCAAGCGGAAGGCCCCAGCATTTT,CASSPPSGRPQHF,NA,TRBV18,NA,TRBJ1-5
TGTGCCAGCAGCTCCCAGAATCAGCCCCAGCATTTT,CASSSQNQPQHF,NA,TRBV7-2,NA,TRBJ1-5